This TCR beta chain was sequenced for a study of blood T cell repertoires in COVID-19. Across the whole study: Acute-phase and convalescent COVID-19 samples originated in the United States, Italy and Spain. Sample material is recorded as cDNA or gDNA derived from T cells, B-cell-depleted T cells, or PBMCs.

This clone appeared once. Authors' processing steps: Researchers report that nucleated cell counts were estimated from reference gene primer amplification. TCRdb keeps only in-frame clones here, not all; method: immunoSEQ multiplex PCR. That table is the source of V, J and clone size, and D and trimming were worked out from the DNA. The data hold about 92,000 clones, with 75% to 90% observed a single time. The CDR3 extends over 13 amino acids. The V gene end was trimmed by 4 bases and the J gene end by 6 bases; junction bases not matched to a gene: 3. Germline-derived CDR1 and CDR2 are SGHDT and YYEEEE.

Sequences were obtained from peripheral blood. The sequence was collected from an elderly woman with active or convalescent COVID-19. The rearrangement links TRBV5-6 to TRBJ2-2; 7 bases match TRBD1. CDR3 nucleotides: TGTGCCAGCAGCCCGACAGGGCCCGGGGAGCTGTTTTTT. It is translated as CASSPTGPGELFF.